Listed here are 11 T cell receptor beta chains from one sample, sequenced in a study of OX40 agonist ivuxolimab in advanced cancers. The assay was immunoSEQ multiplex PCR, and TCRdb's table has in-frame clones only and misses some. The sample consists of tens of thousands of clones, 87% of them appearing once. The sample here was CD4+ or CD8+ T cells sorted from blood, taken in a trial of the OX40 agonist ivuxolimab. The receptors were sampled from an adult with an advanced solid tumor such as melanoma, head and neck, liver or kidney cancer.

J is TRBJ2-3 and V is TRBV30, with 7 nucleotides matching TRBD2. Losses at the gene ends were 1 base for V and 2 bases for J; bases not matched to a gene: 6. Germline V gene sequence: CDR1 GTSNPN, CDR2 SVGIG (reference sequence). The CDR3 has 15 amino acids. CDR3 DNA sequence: TGTGCCTGGAGTGGATCTAGCGGACTCACAGATACGCAGTATTTT. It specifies CAWSGSSGLTDTQYF.

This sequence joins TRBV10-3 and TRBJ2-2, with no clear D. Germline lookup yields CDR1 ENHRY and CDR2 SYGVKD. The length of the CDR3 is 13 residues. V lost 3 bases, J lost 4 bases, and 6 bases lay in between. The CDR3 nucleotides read TGTGCCATCAGTGACAGCCGCACCGGGGAGCTGTTTTTT. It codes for CAISDSRTGELFF.

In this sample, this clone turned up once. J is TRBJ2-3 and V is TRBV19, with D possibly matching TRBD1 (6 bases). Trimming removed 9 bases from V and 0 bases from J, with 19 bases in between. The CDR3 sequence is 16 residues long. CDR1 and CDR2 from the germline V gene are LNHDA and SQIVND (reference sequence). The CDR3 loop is CARTPGAPQSTDTQYF. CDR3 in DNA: TGTGCCAGGACGCCAGGGGCTCCCCAGAGCACAGATACGCAGTATTTT.

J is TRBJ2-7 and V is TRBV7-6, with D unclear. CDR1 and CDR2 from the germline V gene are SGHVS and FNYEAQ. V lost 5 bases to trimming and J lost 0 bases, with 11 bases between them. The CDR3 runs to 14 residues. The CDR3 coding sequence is TGTGCCAGCAGCGCCACGGGCAGCTCCTACGAGCAGTACTTC. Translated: CASSATGSSYEQYF.

The CDR3 protein is CASSTSGGAVGETQYF. Here the CDR3 DNA reads TGTGCCAGCTCCACTAGCGGGGGGGCGGTAGGAGAGACCCAGTACTTC. The chain links TRBV5-4 to TRBJ2-5; 13 bases fit TRBD2. With 7 bases clipped from V and 4 bases from J, the junction kept 10 bases outside the gene matches. CDR1 and CDR2 (germline): SGHNT, YYREEE (reference sequence). The CDR3 is made up of 16 amino acids.

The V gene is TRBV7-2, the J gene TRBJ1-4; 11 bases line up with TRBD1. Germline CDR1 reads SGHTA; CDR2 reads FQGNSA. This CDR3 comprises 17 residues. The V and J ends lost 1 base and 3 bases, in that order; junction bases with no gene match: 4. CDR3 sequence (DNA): TGTGCCAGCAGCTTAGGAGGACAGGGGGCGGCTAATGAAAAACTGTTTTTT. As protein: CASSLGGQGAANEKLFF.

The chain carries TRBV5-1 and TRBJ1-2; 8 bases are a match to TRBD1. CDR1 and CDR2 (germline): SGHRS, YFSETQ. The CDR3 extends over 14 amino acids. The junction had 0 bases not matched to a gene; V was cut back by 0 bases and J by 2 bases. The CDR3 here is CASSLGDRNYGYTF. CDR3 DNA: TGCGCCAGCAGCTTGGGGGACAGGAACTATGGCTACACCTTC.

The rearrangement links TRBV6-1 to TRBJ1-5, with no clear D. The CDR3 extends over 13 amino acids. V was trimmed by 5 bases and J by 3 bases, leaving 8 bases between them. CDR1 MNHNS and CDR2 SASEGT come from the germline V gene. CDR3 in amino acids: CASSWALNQPQHF. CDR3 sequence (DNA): TGTGCCAGCAGTTGGGCCCTCAATCAGCCCCAGCATTTT.

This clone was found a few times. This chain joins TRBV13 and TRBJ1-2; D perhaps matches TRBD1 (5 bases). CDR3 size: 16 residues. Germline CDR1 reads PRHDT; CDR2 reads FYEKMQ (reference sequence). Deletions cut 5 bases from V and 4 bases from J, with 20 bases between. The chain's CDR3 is CASSLPGTAKGYGYTF. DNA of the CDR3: TGTGCCAGCAGCCTCCCGGGGACCGCAAAGGGCTATGGCTACACCTTC.

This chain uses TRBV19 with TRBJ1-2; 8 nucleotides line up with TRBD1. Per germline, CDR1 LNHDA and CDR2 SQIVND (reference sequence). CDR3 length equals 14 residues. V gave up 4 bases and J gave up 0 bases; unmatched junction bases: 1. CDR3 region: CASSTQGANYGYTF. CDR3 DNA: TGTGCCAGTAGTACACAGGGGGCTAACTATGGCTACACCTTC.

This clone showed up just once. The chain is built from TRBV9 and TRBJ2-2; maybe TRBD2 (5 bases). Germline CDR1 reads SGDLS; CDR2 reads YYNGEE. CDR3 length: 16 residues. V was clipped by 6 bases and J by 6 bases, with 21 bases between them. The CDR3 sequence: CASTRNALEIAGELFF. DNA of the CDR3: TGTGCCAGCACCCGGAACGCACTAGAAATCGCCGGGGAGCTGTTTTTT.